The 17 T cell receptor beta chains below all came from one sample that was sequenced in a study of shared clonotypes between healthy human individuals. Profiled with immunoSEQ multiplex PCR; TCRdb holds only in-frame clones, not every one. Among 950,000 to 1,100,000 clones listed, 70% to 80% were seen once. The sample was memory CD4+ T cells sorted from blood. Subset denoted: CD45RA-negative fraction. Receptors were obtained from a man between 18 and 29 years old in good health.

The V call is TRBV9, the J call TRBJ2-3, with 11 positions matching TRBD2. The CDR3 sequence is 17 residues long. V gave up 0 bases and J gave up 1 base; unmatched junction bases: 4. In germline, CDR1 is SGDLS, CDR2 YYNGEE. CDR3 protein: CASSVGATSGGTDTQYF. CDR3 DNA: TGTGCCAGCAGCGTAGGTGCGACTAGCGGGGGCACAGATACGCAGTATTTT.

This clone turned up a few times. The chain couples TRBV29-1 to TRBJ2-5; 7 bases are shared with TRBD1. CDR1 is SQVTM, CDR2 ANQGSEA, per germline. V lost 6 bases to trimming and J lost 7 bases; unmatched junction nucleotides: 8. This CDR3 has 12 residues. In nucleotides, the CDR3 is TGCAGCGTCCGACAGGGTATGGGGACCCAGTACTTC. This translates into CSVRQGMGTQYF.

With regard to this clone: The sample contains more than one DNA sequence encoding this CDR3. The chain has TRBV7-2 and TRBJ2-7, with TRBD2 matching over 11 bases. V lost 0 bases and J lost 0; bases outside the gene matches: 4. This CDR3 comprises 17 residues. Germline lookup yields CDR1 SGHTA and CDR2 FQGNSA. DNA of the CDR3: TGTGCCAGCAGCTTAGCGCGTACTAGCGGGAGCTCCTACGAGCAGTACTTC. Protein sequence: CASSLARTSGSSYEQYF.

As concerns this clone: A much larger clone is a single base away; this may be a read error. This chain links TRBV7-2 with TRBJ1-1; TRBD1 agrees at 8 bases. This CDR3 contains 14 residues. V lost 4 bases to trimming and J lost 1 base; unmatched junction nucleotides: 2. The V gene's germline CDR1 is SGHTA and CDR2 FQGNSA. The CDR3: CASSSTGANTEAFF. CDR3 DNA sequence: TGTGCCAGCAGCTCGACAGGGGCGAACACTGAAGCTTTCTTT. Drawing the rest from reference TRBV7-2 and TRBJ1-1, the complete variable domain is GAGVSQSPSNKVTEKGKDVELRCDPISGHTALYWYRQSLGQGLEFLIYFQGNSAPDKSGLPSDRFSAERTGGSVSTLTIQRTQQEDSAVYLCASSSTGANTEAFFGQGTRLTVV.

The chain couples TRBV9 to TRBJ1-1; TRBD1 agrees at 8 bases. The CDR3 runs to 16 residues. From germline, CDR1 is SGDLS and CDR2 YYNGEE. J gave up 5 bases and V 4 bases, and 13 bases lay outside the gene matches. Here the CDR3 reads CASSSLRTGKGTEAFF. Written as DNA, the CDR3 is TGTGCCAGCAGCTCCCTTAGGACAGGGAAGGGGACTGAAGCTTTCTTT.

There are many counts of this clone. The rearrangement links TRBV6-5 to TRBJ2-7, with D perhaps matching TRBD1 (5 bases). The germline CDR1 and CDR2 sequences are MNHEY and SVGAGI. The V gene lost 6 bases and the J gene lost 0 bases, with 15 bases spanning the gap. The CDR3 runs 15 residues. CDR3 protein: CASSKSAGFSYEQYF. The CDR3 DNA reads TGTGCCAGCAGCAAGTCGGCAGGGTTCTCCTACGAGCAGTACTTC.

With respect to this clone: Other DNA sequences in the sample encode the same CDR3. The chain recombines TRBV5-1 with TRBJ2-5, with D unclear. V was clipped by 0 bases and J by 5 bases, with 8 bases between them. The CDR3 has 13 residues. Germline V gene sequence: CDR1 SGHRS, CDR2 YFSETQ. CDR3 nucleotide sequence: TGCGCCAGCAGCTTGGGAGGCGCGGAGACCCAGTACTTC. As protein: CASSLGGAETQYF.

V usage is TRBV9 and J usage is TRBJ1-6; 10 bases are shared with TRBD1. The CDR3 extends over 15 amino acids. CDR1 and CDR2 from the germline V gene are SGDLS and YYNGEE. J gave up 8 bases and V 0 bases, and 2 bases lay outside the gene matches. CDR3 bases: TGTGCCAGCAGCGTAGGGGGGACAGGGGATTCACCCCTCCACTTT. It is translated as CASSVGGTGDSPLHF.

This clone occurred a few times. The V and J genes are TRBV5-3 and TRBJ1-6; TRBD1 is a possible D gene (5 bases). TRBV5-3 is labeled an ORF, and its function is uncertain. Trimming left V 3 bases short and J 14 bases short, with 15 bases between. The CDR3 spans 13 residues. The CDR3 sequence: CARSWGDLTALHF. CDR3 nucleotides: TGTGCCAGAAGCTGGGGGGATCTAACGGCCCTCCACTTT.

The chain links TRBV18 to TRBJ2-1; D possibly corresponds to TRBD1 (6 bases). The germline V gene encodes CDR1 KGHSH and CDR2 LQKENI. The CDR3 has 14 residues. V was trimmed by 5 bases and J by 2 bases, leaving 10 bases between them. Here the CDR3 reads CASSGGEAYNEQFF. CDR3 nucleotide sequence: TGTGCCAGCTCAGGGGGCGAGGCCTACAATGAGCAGTTCTTC.

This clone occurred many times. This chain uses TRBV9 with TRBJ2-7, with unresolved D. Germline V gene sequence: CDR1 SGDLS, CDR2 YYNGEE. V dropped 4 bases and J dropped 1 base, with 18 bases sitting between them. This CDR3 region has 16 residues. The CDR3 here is CASSLGSRQESYEQYF. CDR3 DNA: TGTGCCAGCAGCCTGGGGTCGAGGCAGGAATCCTACGAGCAGTACTTC.

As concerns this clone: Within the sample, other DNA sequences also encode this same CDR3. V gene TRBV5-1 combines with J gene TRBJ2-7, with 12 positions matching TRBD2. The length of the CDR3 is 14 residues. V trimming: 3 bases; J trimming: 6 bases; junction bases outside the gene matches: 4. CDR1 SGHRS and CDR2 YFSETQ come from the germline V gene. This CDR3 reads CASSSGLAGSEQYF. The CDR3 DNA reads TGCGCCAGCAGCTCCGGACTAGCGGGATCCGAGCAGTACTTC.

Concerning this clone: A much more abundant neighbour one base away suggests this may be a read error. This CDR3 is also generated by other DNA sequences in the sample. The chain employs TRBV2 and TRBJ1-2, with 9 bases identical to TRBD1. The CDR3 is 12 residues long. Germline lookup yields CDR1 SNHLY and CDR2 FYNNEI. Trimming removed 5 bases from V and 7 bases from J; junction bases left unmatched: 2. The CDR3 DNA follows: TGTGCCAGCAGTCGGGACAGGGCTGGCTACACCTTC. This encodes CASSRDRAGYTF.

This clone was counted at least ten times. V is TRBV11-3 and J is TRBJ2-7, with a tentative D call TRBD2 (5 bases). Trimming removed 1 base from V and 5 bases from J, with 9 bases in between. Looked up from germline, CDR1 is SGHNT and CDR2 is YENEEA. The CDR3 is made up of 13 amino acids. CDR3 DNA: TGTGCCAGCAGCTTAGGGGAGCGTAACGAGCAGTACTTC. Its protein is CASSLGERNEQYF.

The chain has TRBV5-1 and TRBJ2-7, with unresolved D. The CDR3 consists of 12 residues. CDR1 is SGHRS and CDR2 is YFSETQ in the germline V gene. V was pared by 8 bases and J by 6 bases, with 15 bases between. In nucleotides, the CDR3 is TGCGCCAGTTCTAACTCCCTCTCCGAGCAGTACTTC. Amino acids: CASSNSLSEQYF. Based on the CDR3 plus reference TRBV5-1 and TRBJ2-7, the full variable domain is KAGVTQTPRYLIKTRGQQVTLSCSPISGHRSVSWYQQTPGQGLQFLFEYFSETQRNKGNFPGRFSGRQFSNSRSEMNVSTLELGDSALYLCASSNSLSEQYFGPGTRLTVT.

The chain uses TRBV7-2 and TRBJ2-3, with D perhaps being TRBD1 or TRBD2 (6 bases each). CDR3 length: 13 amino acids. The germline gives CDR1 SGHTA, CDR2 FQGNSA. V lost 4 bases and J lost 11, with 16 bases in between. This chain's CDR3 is CASSSRGGTRQYF. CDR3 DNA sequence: TGTGCCAGCAGCTCCCGTGGCGGGACACGGCAGTATTTT.

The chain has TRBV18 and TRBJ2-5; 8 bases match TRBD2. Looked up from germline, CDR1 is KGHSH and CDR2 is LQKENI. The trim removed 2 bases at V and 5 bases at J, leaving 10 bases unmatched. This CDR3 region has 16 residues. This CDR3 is CASSPFGSGVSETQYF. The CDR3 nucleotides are TGTGCCAGCTCACCATTTGGTAGCGGGGTCAGCGAGACCCAGTACTTC. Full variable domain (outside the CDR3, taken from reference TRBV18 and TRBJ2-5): NAGVMQNPRHLVRRRGQEARLRCSPMKGHSHVYWYRQLPEEGLKFMVYLQKENIIDESGMPKERFSAEFPKEGPSILRIQQVVRGDSAAYFCASSPFGSGVSETQYFGPGTRLLVL.